The 22 T cell receptor beta chains in this list originate from one sample, sequenced in a study of T-cell reconstitution after alpha-beta-depleted transplantation in children. Preparation of the TCRbeta library was carried out with unique molecular identifiers. TCRdb independently ran MiXCR on the PCR reads; one entry per CDR3 protein. This sample yields around 580,000 distinct CDR3 sequences, of which about a quarter are seen a single time; under 45% belongs to the top ten. Sample: PBMCs, taken before TCRalphabeta/CD19-depleted stem cell transplant. These receptors were obtained from a boy under two years old with Wiskott-Aldrich syndrome, due to receive a stem cell transplant.

The V and J genes are TRBV5-1 and TRBJ2-1; 7 positions match TRBD2. Germline CDR1 is SGHRS and CDR2 is YFSETQ. Trimming at V came to 0 bases and at J to 3 bases, leaving 12 bases not matched to a gene. The CDR3 loop spans 18 amino acids. CDR3 DNA sequence: TGCGCCAGCAGCTTGGTCAGCGGGGCGACGGAGTACTACAATGAGCAGTTCTTC. It codes for CASSLVSGATEYYNEQFF.

This chain links TRBV5-1 with TRBJ2-5; 7 nucleotides match TRBD2. This CDR3 spans 14 amino acids. Trimming took 0 bases from V and 5 from J; bases not matched to a gene: 4. Germline V gene sequence: CDR1 SGHRS, CDR2 YFSETQ. This CDR3 reads CASSLDIGRETQYF. CDR3 nucleotide sequence: TGCGCCAGCAGCTTGGATATCGGGAGGGAGACCCAGTACTTC.

This clonotype was detected only a few times. V is TRBV9 and J is TRBJ2-5, with TRBD2 identical over 7 bases. The germline V gene encodes CDR1 SGDLS and CDR2 YYNGEE. The V and J ends lost 3 bases and 2 bases, in that order; junction bases with no gene match: 1. This CDR3 spans 13 amino acids. The DNA for the CDR3 is TGTGCCAGCAGCGAAGCGGGACAAGAGACCCAGTACTTC. Its protein product is CASSEAGQETQYF.

The chain joins TRBV28 to TRBJ2-1, with D tentatively TRBD1 (6 bases). The CDR3 extends over 14 amino acids. The germline gives CDR1 MDHEN, CDR2 SYDVKM. The V and J ends lost 9 bases and 0 bases respectively, with 12 bases between them. In DNA, the CDR3 is TGTGCCAGTAGTGGGGGCTTCTCCTACAATGAGCAGTTCTTC. This sequence encodes CASSGGFSYNEQFF.

V usage is TRBV3-1 and J usage is TRBJ1-1; D ambiguous. The CDR3 covers 12 residues. V was trimmed by 0 bases and J by 5 bases, leaving 4 bases between them. Germline values: CDR1 LGHDT, CDR2 YNNKEL (reference sequence). The CDR3 region is CASSQDLTEAFF. In DNA form, the CDR3 reads TGTGCCAGCAGCCAAGACCTGACTGAAGCTTTCTTT.

The J gene is TRBJ1-4, the V gene TRBV18; weak D call: TRBD1 (6 bases). The CDR3 length is 13 residues. Trimming stripped 5 bases from V and 8 bases from J, with 12 bases between. Per germline, CDR1 KGHSH and CDR2 LQKENI. The CDR3 sequence: CASSSRGREKLFF. As DNA, the CDR3 is TGTGCCAGCTCATCCAGGGGACGAGAAAAACTGTTTTTT.

V is TRBV20-1 and J is TRBJ2-1; D is unclear. Germline CDR1 is DFQATT and CDR2 is SNEGSKA (reference sequence). Between the trimmed V and J ends, which lost 1 base and 7 bases, there was a span of 11 bases. The CDR3 is made up of 13 amino acids. The CDR3 reads CSARARMGNEQFF. The CDR3 DNA reads TGCAGTGCTAGAGCCAGGATGGGGAATGAGCAGTTCTTC.

The chain recombines TRBV7-9 with TRBJ1-4, with 9 positions matching TRBD1. The V gene end was trimmed by 6 bases and the J gene end by 7 bases; junction bases not matched to a gene: 12. Germline V gene data show CDR1 as SEHNR and CDR2 as FQNEAQ (reference sequence). There are 16 residues in the CDR3. CDR3 region: CASRPKTGTGFEKLFF. In DNA, the CDR3 is TGTGCCAGCAGACCGAAAACCGGGACAGGGTTTGAAAAACTGTTTTTT.

The CDR3 spells CATSDLRGRTHTQYF. The CDR3 DNA follows: TGTGCCACCAGTGATCTACGTGGACGGACACATACGCAGTATTTT. The chain is built from TRBV24-1 and TRBJ2-3; D possibly corresponds to TRBD1 (5 bases). Trimming removed 3 bases from V and 7 bases from J, with 16 bases in between. The CDR3 loop spans 15 amino acids. Germline CDR1 and CDR2: KGHDR and SFDVKD.

The CDR3 sequence is CASSQSRDYQSSYNEQFF. DNA of the CDR3: TGTGCCAGCAGCCAAAGTAGGGACTACCAGAGCTCCTACAATGAGCAGTTCTTC. V gene TRBV11-1 combines with J gene TRBJ2-1; 7 bases line up with TRBD2. Germline V CDR1 and CDR2: SGHAT, FQDESV (reference sequence). With V trimmed by 5 bases and J by 0 bases, 13 bases remained unmatched. The length of the CDR3 is 18 residues.

This clonotype was observed at least ten times. V usage is TRBV5-1 and J usage is TRBJ2-1; 12 positions match TRBD2. The germline CDR1 and CDR2 sequences are SGHRS and YFSETQ. The ends lost 3 bases at V and 8 bases at J; junction bases unmatched: 9. CDR3 length: 16 amino acids. The CDR3 loop reads CASSWTSGNSLDEQFF. Written as DNA, the CDR3 is TGCGCCAGCAGCTGGACTAGCGGGAACTCTTTGGATGAGCAGTTCTTC.

DNA of the CDR3: TGTGCCCGGATAAGGGACAGGGGCTACTATGGCTACACCTTC. This sequence encodes CARIRDRGYYGYTF. The J gene is TRBJ1-2, the V gene TRBV6-1, with 10 bases matching TRBD1. V trimming: 11 bases; J trimming: 3 bases; junction bases outside the gene matches: 9. Germline V lookup: CDR1 MNHNS, CDR2 SASEGT. There are 14 residues in the CDR3.

The gene calls are TRBV5-1 and TRBJ2-5, with D tentatively TRBD1 (6 bases). Germline V gene lookup returns CDR1 SGHRS and CDR2 YFSETQ. The CDR3 extends over 13 amino acids. The V gene lost 4 bases and the J gene lost 2 bases, with 9 bases spanning the gap. Here the CDR3 reads CASSKGTQETQYF. The CDR3 coding sequence is TGCGCCAGCAGCAAAGGGACACAAGAGACCCAGTACTTC. The full variable domain, with the rest looked up from reference TRBV5-1 and TRBJ2-5, is KAGVTQTPRYLIKTRGQQVTLSCSPISGHRSVSWYQQTPGQGLQFLFEYFSETQRNKGNFPGRFSGRQFSNSRSEMNVSTLELGDSALYLCASSKGTQETQYFGPGTRLLVL.

This clonotype was recorded at least ten times. The gene calls are TRBV12-3 or TRBV12-4 and TRBJ1-5, with D unclear. This CDR3 is 11 amino acids long. Trimming took 3 bases from V and 6 from J, leaving 3 bases between them. The CDR3 is CASSFGQPQHF. DNA for the CDR3: TGTGCCAGCAGTTTTGGTCAGCCCCAGCATTTT.

This clonotype was detected a few times. The chain couples TRBV24-1 to TRBJ2-1; D not resolved. Trimming took off 4 bases at V and 6 bases at J, with 15 bases between the two ends. The CDR3 extends over 15 amino acids. Germline CDR1 is KGHDR and CDR2 is SFDVKD. CDR3 residues: CATSDHKGRFNEQFF. The CDR3 DNA follows: TGTGCCACCAGTGACCATAAGGGCCGTTTCAATGAGCAGTTCTTC.

The sample holds a few counts of this clonotype. CDR3 protein: CASSYTQAGGEQYF. Here the CDR3 DNA reads TGTGCCAGCAGTTATACCCAGGCCGGGGGAGAGCAGTACTTC. The chain couples TRBV6-5 to TRBJ2-7; D perhaps matches TRBD2 (6 bases). V was clipped by 3 bases and J by 7 bases, with 16 bases between them. CDR3 length: 14 residues. The germline V gene encodes CDR1 MNHEY and CDR2 SVGAGI.

This clonotype appeared a few times. V usage is TRBV20-1 and J usage is TRBJ2-3; tentative D call: TRBD2 (5 bases). The V and J ends lost 3 bases and 2 bases respectively, with 12 bases between them. Germline CDR1 is DFQATT and CDR2 is SNEGSKA (reference sequence). The CDR3 totals 14 residues. CDR3 DNA sequence: TGCAGTGCTAGGAGAGCGGACGACACAGATACGCAGTATTTT. Translation: CSARRADDTDTQYF.

In this sample, this clonotype turned up a few times. The chain is built from TRBV20-1 and TRBJ2-1, with D possibly being TRBD1 or TRBD2 (6 bases each). From germline, CDR1 is DFQATT and CDR2 SNEGSKA (reference sequence). The V end was cut by 0 bases, the J end by 0 bases, with 18 bases between. This CDR3 spans 18 amino acids. The DNA of the CDR3 is TGCAGTGCTAGAGATTCTGGCCGGGGGACAATCTCCTACAATGAGCAGTTCTTC. It is translated as CSARDSGRGTISYNEQFF.

The chain uses TRBV5-1 and TRBJ2-7; 11 bases agree with TRBD1. This CDR3 comprises 17 residues. Germline loops: CDR1 SGHRS, CDR2 YFSETQ. The J segment lost 0 bases and the V segment lost 4 bases, leaving 9 bases of the junction unmatched. Here the CDR3 DNA reads TGCGCCAGCAGCAGAGGGACAGGGGGAACAACCTCCTACGAGCAGTACTTC. This codes for CASSRGTGGTTSYEQYF.

Written as DNA, the CDR3 is TGTGCCAGCAGCTTGCGAACAGGGAGGAACACCGGGGAGCTGTTTTTT. Translation: CASSLRTGRNTGELFF. The J gene is TRBJ2-2, the V gene TRBV5-6; D may be TRBD1 (6 bases). Between the trimmed V and J ends, which lost 1 base and 1 base, there was a span of 11 bases. The CDR3 extends over 16 amino acids. Germline-derived CDR1 and CDR2 are SGHDT and YYEEEE.

The chain is built from TRBV5-1 and TRBJ2-1; the match to TRBD2 covers 9 bases. Germline CDR1 SGHRS, CDR2 YFSETQ. The V gene end was trimmed by 2 bases and the J gene end by 8 bases; junction bases not matched to a gene: 8. The CDR3 loop spans 15 amino acids. The CDR3: CASSFGTSIADEQFF. CDR3 in DNA: TGCGCCAGCAGCTTCGGGACTAGCATTGCGGATGAGCAGTTCTTC.

The J gene is TRBJ1-1, the V gene TRBV6-1, with no clear D. Deletions cut 6 bases from V and 2 bases from J, with 7 bases between. Germline CDR1 is MNHNS and CDR2 is SASEGT. The CDR3 consists of 12 residues. This CDR3 is CASSPFNTEAFF. The CDR3 coding sequence is TGTGCCAGCAGCCCCTTTAACACTGAAGCTTTCTTT.